A single sample gave rise to the 7 T cell receptor beta chains below, sequenced in a study of T cell changes during pregnancy in multiple sclerosis. Profiling relied on immunoSEQ multiplex PCR, and the TCRdb table lists in-frame clones only, not all of them. Of roughly 40,000 clones detected, roughly 90% appear once; the ten largest clones hold 13%. The specimen comprised CD8+ T cells from peripheral blood mononuclear cells, sampled in the first trimester of pregnancy. The receptor source for this set is a female donor with multiple sclerosis, enrolled in a pregnancy study.

J is TRBJ1-1 and V is TRBV27; D not certain. V was trimmed by 5 bases and J by 3 bases, leaving 10 bases between them. The CDR3 runs to 13 residues. Germline CDR1 reads MNHEY; CDR2 reads SMNVEV (reference sequence). The CDR3 bases are TGTGCCAGCAGTGCCAACTCTTACACTGAAGCTTTCTTT. This sequence encodes CASSANSYTEAFF.

The chain links TRBV7-2 to TRBJ1-5; D perhaps matches TRBD1 (5 bases). Germline V gene lookup returns CDR1 SGHTA and CDR2 FQGNSA. The CDR3 has 15 amino acids. V was pared by 5 bases and J by 0 bases, with 11 bases between. CDR3 nucleotides: TGTGCCAGCAGCCTTGACAGTAGTAGCAATCAGCCCCAGCATTTT. Translation gives CASSLDSSSNQPQHF.

This sequence joins TRBV6-5 and TRBJ1-2; perhaps TRBD1 as D (5 bases). Germline CDR1 and CDR2: MNHEY and SVGAGI. This CDR3 region has 13 residues. The ends were cut back, 5 bases at V and 1 base at J, with 8 bases in the middle. CDR3 DNA: TGTGCCAGCAGTCGGGGGAATAACTATGGCTACACCTTC. Its protein is CASSRGNNYGYTF.

The chain employs TRBV19 and TRBJ1-6; 9 bases fit TRBD1. The CDR3 is 15 amino acids. With V trimmed by 4 bases and J by 8 bases, 6 bases remained unmatched. Germline values: CDR1 LNHDA, CDR2 SQIVND (reference sequence). The CDR3 DNA reads as TGTGCCAGTAGTACCTGGGGACAGGGAGATTCACCCCTCCACTTT. Protein product: CASSTWGQGDSPLHF.

The chain uses TRBV19 and TRBJ1-2; 10 positions agree with TRBD1. CDR3 length: 17 residues. The trim removed 5 bases at V and 3 bases at J, leaving 12 bases unmatched. CDR1 and CDR2 (germline): LNHDA, SQIVND (reference sequence). The CDR3 region has the DNA TGTGCCAGTAGTTTGCTCCCCGACAGGGGGCCCTACTATGGCTACACCTTC. Translation: CASSLLPDRGPYYGYTF.

The V gene is TRBV7-3, the J gene TRBJ1-2, with a tentative D call TRBD1 (6 bases). V lost 5 bases and J lost 8, with 15 bases in between. The CDR3 totals 13 residues. Germline-derived CDR1 and CDR2 are SGHTA and FQGTGA. CDR3 protein: CASSDPGGRGYTF. As DNA, the CDR3 is TGTGCCAGCAGCGACCCGGGGGGCCGGGGCTACACCTTC.

This clone was observed a single time. V and J are TRBV4-1 and TRBJ2-7, with 8 bases fitting TRBD2. The CDR3 length is 15 residues. The trim removed 0 bases at V and 6 bases at J, leaving 7 bases unmatched. Germline V gene lookup returns CDR1 MGHRA and CDR2 YSYEKL. As DNA, the CDR3 is TGCGCCAGCAGCCAAGACCCGGGACTAGTGGTCGAGCAGTACTTC. Its protein is CASSQDPGLVVEQYF.